This T cell receptor beta chain was sequenced in a study of blood T cell repertoires in COVID-19. About the research overall: Samples came from the United States, Italy and Spain, spanning acute and convalescent COVID-19. From T cells, B-cell-depleted T cells, or PBMCs came the material, which was cDNA or gDNA.

In germline, CDR1 is SGHVS, CDR2 FNYEAQ. The V gene end was trimmed by 5 bases and the J gene end by 1 base; junction bases not matched to a gene: 2. The CDR3 runs to 15 residues. In the original processing: Amplification of reference gene primers was used by the study to estimate nucleated cell counts. Here immunoSEQ multiplex PCR was the method, and the copy in TCRdb shows in-frame clones only, minus some. V and J calls and clone size are those listed in that table; D and trimming were worked out from the DNA. In the table there are 210,000 or so clones, approximately 89% of which are singletons. The rearrangement links TRBV7-6 to TRBJ2-3, with TRBD2 matching 11 bases. The TCR was taken from a woman aged 35 to 49 with acute or convalescent COVID-19. The specimen sequenced was peripheral blood. The CDR3 region is CASSPSGGRTDTQYF. CDR3 nucleotides: TGTGCCAGCAGCCCTAGCGGGGGGCGCACAGATACGCAGTATTTT. The complete variable domain, with remaining parts taken from reference TRBV7-6 and TRBJ2-3, reads GAGVSQSPRYKVTKRGQDVALRCDPISGHVSLYWYRQALGQGPEFLTYFNYEAQQDKSGLPNDRFSAERPEGSISTLTIQRTEQRDSAMYRCASSPSGGRTDTQYFGPGTRLTVL.